This TCR beta chain was profiled in a study of T cell responses to AZD1222 COVID-19 vaccine. Study conclusions and caveats: After two AZD1222 doses, spike-specific TCR breadth and depth rose versus day 0.

Germline lookup yields CDR1 LGHNA and CDR2 YSLEER. The CDR3 totals 16 residues. V gave up 5 bases and J gave up 10 bases; unmatched junction bases: 15. Sequencing was performed with immunoSEQ multiplex PCR; in TCRdb, only in-frame clones are kept and a portion is missing. The sample carries around 130,000 clones, 80% to 95% recorded once. Comment on this clone: Its antigen is unknown.

The sequence was collected from an adult in good health. The V and J genes are TRBV4-3 and TRBJ1-4; 8 nucleotides line up with TRBD1. Sequenced here: peripheral blood, sampled on day 0 of AZD1222 vaccination. As DNA, the CDR3 is TGCGCCAGCAGCGCCGCCAGGGGGCAACCGGGGGGAAAACTGTTTTTT. Protein: CASSAARGQPGGKLFF.